The T cell receptor (beta chain) under discussion was sequenced for a study of T-cell reconstitution after alpha-beta-depleted transplantation in children. A library of TCRbeta sequences, prepared with unique molecular identifiers, was generated. TCRdb recomputed calls from the PCR reads with MiXCR, one row per CDR3 protein. The sample consists of 400,000 to 500,000 distinct CDR3 sequences, approximately 10% of them appearing once. The ends were cut back, 11 bases at V and 3 bases at J, with 13 bases in the middle. This CDR3 has 13 residues. The germline V gene has CDR1 ENHRY and CDR2 SYGVKD. A few counts support this clonotype.

The receptor was derived from a human donor who donated a stem cell graft to a child with acute myeloid leukemia. The starting material was PBMCs from the stem cell graft donor, obtained from the stem cell graft. The V and J genes are TRBV10-3 and TRBJ1-4; TRBD1 is a possible D gene (5 bases). The CDR3 nucleotides are TGTGCCTCCCGGGGGGGGTCTAATGAAAAACTGTTTTTT. Protein sequence: CASRGGSNEKLFF.